The source of this T cell receptor beta chain is a study of a mutant IDH1 vaccine in newly diagnosed glioma. At the level of the study: Patients were started on vaccination 4-6 weeks after radiotherapy alone, or with temozolomide cycles. Treated patients, averaging roughly 44 years, were roughly 62% male and approximately 38% female. Every participant had undergone radiotherapy, temozolomide, or both before, and most underwent both.

About this clone itself: Its antigen is not identified.

Time point given: week 35, safety follow-up. Every single dose of the vaccine, 300 ug of mutant IDH1 20-mer peptide, came with topical imiquimod. The astrocytomas were IDH1-mutant, ATRX-negative, and WHO grade 3 or 4. Trimming stripped 2 bases from V and 6 bases from J, with 13 bases between. The V gene's germline CDR1 is MNHNS and CDR2 SASEGT. The CDR3 spans 15 residues. Sequencing used immunoSEQ multiplex PCR; TCRdb keeps in-frame clones, though not all of them. This sample has roughly 49,000 clones, with 85% to 95% found just once. The sequenced sample was PBMCs, obtained from a glioma patient whose treatment included an IDH1 peptide vaccine. The V and J genes are TRBV6-1 and TRBJ2-2; D possibly uses TRBD1 or TRBD2 (5 bases each). This receptor was taken from a man aged 45-60 years with glioma. CDR3 in amino acids: CASSEYRTRAGELFF. DNA of the CDR3: TGTGCCAGCAGTGAATACAGGACGCGGGCCGGGGAGCTGTTTTTT.